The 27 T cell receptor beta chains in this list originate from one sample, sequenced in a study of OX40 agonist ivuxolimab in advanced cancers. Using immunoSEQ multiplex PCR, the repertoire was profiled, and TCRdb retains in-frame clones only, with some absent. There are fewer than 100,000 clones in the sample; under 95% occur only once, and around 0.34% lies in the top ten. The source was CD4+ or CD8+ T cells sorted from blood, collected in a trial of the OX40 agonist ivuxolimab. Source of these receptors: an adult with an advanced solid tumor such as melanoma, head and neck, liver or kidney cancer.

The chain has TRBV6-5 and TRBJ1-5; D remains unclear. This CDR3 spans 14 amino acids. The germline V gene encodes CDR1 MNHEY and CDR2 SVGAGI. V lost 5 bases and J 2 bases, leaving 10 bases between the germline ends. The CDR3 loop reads CASSVVEGNQPQHF. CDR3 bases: TGTGCCAGCAGTGTAGTAGAGGGCAATCAGCCCCAGCATTTT.

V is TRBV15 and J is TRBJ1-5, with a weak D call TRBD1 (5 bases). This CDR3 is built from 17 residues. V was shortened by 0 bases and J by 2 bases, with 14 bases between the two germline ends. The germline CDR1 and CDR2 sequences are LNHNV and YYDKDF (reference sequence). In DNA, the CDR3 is TGTGCCACCAGCAGAGATTTGGGGACCCTTGGCAATCAGCCCCAGCATTTT. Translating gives CATSRDLGTLGNQPQHF.

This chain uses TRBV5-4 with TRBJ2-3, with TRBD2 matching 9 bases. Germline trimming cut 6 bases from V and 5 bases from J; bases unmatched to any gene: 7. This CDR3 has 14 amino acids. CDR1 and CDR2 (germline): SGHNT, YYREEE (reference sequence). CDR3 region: CASTTSGRVDTQYF. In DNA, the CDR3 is TGTGCCAGCACAACTAGCGGGCGAGTAGATACGCAGTATTTT.

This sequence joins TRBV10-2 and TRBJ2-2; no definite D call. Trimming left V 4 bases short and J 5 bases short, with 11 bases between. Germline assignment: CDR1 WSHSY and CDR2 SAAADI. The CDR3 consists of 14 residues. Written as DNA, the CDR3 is TGCGCCAGCAGTGGCCCACGGTTGACCGGGGAGCTGTTTTTT. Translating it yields CASSGPRLTGELFF.

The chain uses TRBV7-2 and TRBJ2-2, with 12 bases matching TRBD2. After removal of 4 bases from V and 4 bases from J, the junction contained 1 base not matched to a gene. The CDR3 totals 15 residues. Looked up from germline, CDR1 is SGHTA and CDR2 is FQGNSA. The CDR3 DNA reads TGTGCCAGCAGCTCGGGACTAGCGGGCACCGGGGAGCTGTTTTTT. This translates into CASSSGLAGTGELFF.

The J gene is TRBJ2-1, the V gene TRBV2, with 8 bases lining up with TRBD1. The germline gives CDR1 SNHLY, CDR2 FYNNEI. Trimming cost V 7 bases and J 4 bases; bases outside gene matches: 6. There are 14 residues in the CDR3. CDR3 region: CASMWTGPYNEQFF. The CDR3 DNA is TGTGCCAGCATGTGGACAGGGCCATACAATGAGCAGTTCTTC.

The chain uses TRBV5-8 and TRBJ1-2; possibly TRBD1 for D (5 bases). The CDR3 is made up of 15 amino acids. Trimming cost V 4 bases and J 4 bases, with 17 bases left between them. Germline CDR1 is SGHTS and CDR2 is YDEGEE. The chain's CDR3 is CASSLGDDSPYGYTF. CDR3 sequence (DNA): TGTGCCAGCAGCCTCGGGGATGACAGTCCCTATGGCTACACCTTC. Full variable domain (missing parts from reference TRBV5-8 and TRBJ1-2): EAGVTQSPTHLIKTRGQQATLRCSPISGHTSVYWYQQALGLGLQFLLWYDEGEERNRGNFPPRFSGRQFPNYSSELNVNALELEDSALYLCASSLGDDSPYGYTFGSGTRLTVV.

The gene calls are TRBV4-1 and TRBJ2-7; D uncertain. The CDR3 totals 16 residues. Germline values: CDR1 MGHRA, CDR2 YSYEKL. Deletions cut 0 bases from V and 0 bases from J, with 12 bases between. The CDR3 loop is CASSQDFSITSYEQYF. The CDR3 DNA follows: TGCGCCAGCAGCCAAGATTTTTCTATCACCTCCTACGAGCAGTACTTC.

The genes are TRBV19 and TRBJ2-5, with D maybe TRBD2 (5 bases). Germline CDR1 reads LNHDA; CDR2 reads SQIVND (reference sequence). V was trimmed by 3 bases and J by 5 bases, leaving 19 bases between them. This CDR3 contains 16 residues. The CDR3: CASSIGGPGRGETQYF. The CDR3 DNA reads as TGTGCCAGTAGTATCGGCGGTCCGGGAAGAGGGGAGACCCAGTACTTC.

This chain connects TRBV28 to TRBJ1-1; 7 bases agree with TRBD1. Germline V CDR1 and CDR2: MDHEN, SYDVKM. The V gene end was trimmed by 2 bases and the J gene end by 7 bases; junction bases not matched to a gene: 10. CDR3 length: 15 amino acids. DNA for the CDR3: TGTGCCAGCAGTTTACGGTTGCCCAGGGGGGTTGAAGCTTTCTTT. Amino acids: CASSLRLPRGVEAFF.

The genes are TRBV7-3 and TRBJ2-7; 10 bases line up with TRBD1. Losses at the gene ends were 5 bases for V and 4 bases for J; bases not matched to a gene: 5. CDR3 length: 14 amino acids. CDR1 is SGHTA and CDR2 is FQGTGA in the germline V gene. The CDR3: CASSPGQGTYEQYF. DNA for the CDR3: TGTGCCAGCAGCCCGGGACAGGGGACATACGAGCAGTACTTC.

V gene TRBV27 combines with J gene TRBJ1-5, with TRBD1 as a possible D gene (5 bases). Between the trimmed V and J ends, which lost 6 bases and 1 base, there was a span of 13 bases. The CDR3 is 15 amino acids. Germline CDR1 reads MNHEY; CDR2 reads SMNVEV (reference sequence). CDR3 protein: CASRLQGRSNQPQHF. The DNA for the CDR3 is TGTGCCAGCAGGTTGCAGGGCCGGAGCAATCAGCCCCAGCATTTT.

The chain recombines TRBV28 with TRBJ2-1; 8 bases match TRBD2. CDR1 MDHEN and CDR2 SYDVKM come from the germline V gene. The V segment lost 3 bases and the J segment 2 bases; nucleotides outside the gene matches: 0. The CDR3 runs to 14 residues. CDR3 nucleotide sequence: TGTGCCAGCAGTTTCGGGAGGGCCTACAATGAGCAGTTCTTC. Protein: CASSFGRAYNEQFF.

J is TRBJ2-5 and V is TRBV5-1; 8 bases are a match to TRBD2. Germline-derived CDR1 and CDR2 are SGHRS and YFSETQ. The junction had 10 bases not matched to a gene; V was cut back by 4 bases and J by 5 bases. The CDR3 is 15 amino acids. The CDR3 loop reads CASSSSGAGVETQYF. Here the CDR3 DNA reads TGCGCCAGCAGCAGTTCAGGAGCGGGAGTTGAGACCCAGTACTTC.

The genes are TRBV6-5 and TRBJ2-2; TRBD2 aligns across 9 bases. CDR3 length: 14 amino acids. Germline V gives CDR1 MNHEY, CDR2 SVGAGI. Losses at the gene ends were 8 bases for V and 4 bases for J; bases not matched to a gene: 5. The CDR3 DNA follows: TGTGCCAGCTCTAAGACTAGCGGCACCGGGGAGCTGTTTTTT. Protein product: CASSKTSGTGELFF.

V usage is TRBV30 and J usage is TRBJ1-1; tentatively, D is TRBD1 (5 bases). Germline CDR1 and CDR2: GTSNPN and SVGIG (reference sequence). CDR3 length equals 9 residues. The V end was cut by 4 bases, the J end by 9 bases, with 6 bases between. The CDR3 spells CAWTGKAFF. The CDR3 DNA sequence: TGTGCCTGGACAGGGAAAGCTTTCTTT.

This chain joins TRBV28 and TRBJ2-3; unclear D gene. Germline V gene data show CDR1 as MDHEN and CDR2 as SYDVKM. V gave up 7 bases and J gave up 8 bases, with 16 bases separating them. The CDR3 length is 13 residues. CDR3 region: CASTIPGFGTQYF. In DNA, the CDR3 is TGTGCCAGCACTATCCCAGGTTTCGGTACGCAGTATTTT.

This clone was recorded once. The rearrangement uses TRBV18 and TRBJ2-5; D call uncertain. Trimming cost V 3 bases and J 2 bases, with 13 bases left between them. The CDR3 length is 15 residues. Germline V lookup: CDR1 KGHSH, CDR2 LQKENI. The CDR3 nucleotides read TGTGCCAGCTCACCGACCCCGTCCTCACAAGAGACCCAGTACTTC. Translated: CASSPTPSSQETQYF.

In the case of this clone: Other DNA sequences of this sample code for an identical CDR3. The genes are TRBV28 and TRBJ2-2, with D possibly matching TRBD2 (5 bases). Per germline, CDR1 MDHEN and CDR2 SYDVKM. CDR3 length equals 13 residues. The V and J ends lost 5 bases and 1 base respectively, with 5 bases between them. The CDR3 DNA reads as TGTGCCAGCAGTAGCGGGAACACCGGGGAGCTGTTTTTT. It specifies CASSSGNTGELFF.

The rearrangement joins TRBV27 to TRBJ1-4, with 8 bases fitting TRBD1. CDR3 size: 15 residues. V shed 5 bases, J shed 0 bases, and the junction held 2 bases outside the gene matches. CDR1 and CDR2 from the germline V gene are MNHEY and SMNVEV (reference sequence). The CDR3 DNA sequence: TGTGCCAGCAGTCTGACAGGGGCAACTAATGAAAAACTGTTTTTT. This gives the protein CASSLTGATNEKLFF.

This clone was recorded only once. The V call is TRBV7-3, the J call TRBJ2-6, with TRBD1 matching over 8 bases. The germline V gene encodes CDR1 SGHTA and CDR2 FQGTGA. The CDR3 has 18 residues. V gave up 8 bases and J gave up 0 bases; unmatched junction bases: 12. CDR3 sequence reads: CASGQGRGTTSGANVLTF. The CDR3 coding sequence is TGTGCCAGCGGACAGGGACGCGGTACCACCTCTGGGGCCAACGTCCTGACTTTC.

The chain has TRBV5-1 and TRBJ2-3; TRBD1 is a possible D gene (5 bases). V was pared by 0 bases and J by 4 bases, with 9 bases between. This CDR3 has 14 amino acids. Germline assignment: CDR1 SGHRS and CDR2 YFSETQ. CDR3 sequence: CASSLVDRADTQYF. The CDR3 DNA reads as TGCGCCAGCAGCTTGGTTGACAGAGCAGATACGCAGTATTTT.

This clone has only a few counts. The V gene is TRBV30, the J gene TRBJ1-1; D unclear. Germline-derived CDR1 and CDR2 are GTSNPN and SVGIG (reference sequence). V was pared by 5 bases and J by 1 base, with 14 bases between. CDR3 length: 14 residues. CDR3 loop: CAWARIARNTEAFF. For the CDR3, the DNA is TGTGCCTGGGCACGCATTGCCCGGAACACTGAAGCTTTCTTT.

In DNA, the CDR3 is TGTGCCAGTAGTAGACCGGGACAGGGGAGCACCGGGGAGCTGTTTTTT. This sequence encodes CASSRPGQGSTGELFF. The chain combines TRBV19 with TRBJ2-2, with 10 bases identical to TRBD1. Germline assignment: CDR1 LNHDA and CDR2 SQIVND (reference sequence). The trim removed 4 bases at V and 4 bases at J, leaving 6 bases unmatched. CDR3 size: 16 residues.

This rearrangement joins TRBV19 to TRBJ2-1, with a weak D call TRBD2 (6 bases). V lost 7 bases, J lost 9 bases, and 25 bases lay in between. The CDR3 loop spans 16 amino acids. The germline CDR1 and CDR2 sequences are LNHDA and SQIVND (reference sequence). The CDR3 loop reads CASNPGRERNSGEQFF. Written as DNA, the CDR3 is TGTGCCAGTAATCCCGGTCGGGAGAGGAATAGCGGTGAGCAGTTCTTC.

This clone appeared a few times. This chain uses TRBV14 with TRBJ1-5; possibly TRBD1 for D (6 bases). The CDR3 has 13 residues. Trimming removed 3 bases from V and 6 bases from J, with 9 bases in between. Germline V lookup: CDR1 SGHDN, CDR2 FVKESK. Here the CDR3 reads CASSQGAGQPQHF. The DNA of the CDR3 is TGTGCCAGCAGCCAGGGGGCCGGTCAGCCCCAGCATTTT.

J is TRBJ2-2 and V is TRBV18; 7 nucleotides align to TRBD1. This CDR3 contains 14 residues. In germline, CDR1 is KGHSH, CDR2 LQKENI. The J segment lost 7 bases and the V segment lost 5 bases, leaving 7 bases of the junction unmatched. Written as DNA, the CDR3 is TGTGCCAGCTCAACGGGACAGAGAGGCGGGGAGCTGTTTTTT. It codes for CASSTGQRGGELFF.